These 20 T cell receptor beta chains share one sample of origin, sequenced in a study of cytomegalovirus exposure and HLA in healthy donors. Sequenced by immunoSEQ multiplex PCR; TCRdb stores in-frame clones only, minus some. The repertoire holds a few hundred thousand clones, with roughly 90% as singletons. The specimen was PBMCs. All receptors derive from a woman between 18 and 29 years old in good health and CMV-seronegative.

The CDR3 region has the DNA TGCGCCAGCAGCCCGGTTAAAGGGGGCGCTTACGAGCAGTACTTC. Translated: CASSPVKGGAYEQYF. This chain links TRBV5-1 with TRBJ2-7, with 7 bases matching TRBD1. CDR3 size: 15 residues. Looked up from germline, CDR1 is SGHRS and CDR2 is YFSETQ. Trimming took 4 bases from V and 4 from J; bases not matched to a gene: 11.

The chain uses TRBV25-1 and TRBJ2-2; D might be TRBD1 (6 bases). Per the germline V gene, CDR1 is MGHDK and CDR2 is SYGVNS. CDR3 size: 16 residues. V was pared by 6 bases and J by 5 bases, with 19 bases between. CDR3 bases: TGTGCCAGCAGGTTCAACAGGGTTGGAGGAACCGGGGAGCTGTTTTTT. This encodes CASRFNRVGGTGELFF.

The J gene is TRBJ2-7, the V gene TRBV29-1, with a tentative D call TRBD1 (6 bases). The germline gives CDR1 SQVTM, CDR2 ANQGSEA. The length of the CDR3 is 11 residues. The V gene lost 4 bases and the J gene lost 3 bases, with 7 bases spanning the gap. CDR3 protein: CSVGRGYEQYF. CDR3 DNA: TGCAGCGTTGGCAGGGGCTACGAGCAGTACTTC.

This clone was seen once. The rearrangement joins TRBV5-1 to TRBJ2-2, with 7 positions matching TRBD2. After removal of 1 base from V and 4 bases from J, the junction contained 7 bases not matched to a gene. The germline gives CDR1 SGHRS, CDR2 YFSETQ. The length of the CDR3 is 16 residues. The CDR3 protein is CASSLIRGSSTGELFF. The CDR3 bases are TGCGCCAGCAGCTTGATCCGCGGGAGTAGCACCGGGGAGCTGTTTTTT.

This clone has only one observation. The V and J genes are TRBV4-2 and TRBJ2-5; TRBD1 might be the D (6 bases). The CDR3 runs 15 residues. The germline V gene encodes CDR1 LGHNA and CDR2 YNFKEQ. V lost 0 bases, J lost 1 base, and 9 bases lay in between. CDR3 residues: CASSQERQVQETQYF. CDR3 nucleotide sequence: TGTGCCAGCAGCCAAGAGCGACAGGTCCAAGAGACCCAGTACTTC.

The chain links TRBV28 to TRBJ1-5; the match to TRBD1 covers 8 bases. With V trimmed by 4 bases and J by 3 bases, 5 bases remained unmatched. This CDR3 has 15 amino acids. Germline CDR1 is MDHEN and CDR2 is SYDVKM. CDR3 sequence reads: CASSYGTGSNQPQHF. For the CDR3, the DNA is TGTGCCAGCAGTTACGGGACAGGTTCCAATCAGCCCCAGCATTTT. The variable domain in full, with the rest retrieved from reference TRBV28 and TRBJ1-5, is DVKVTQSSRYLVKRTGEKVFLECVQDMDHENMFWYRQDPGLGLRLIYFSYDVKMKEKGDIPEGYSVSREKKERFSLILESASTNQTSMYLCASSYGTGSNQPQHFGDGTRLSIL.

V and J are TRBV5-1 and TRBJ2-7, with 14 positions matching TRBD2. Germline V gives CDR1 SGHRS, CDR2 YFSETQ. The CDR3 is 16 residues long. Losses at the gene ends were 5 bases for V and 3 bases for J; bases not matched to a gene: 7. The CDR3 nucleotides are TGCGCCAGCAGTCCGGGACTAGCGGGAGCTAACTACGAGCAGTACTTC. It codes for CASSPGLAGANYEQYF.

CDR3 in DNA: TGTGCCAGCTCGGGCGGGATGCAGGAATACGAGCAGTACTTC. Residues: CASSGGMQEYEQYF. This sequence joins TRBV18 and TRBJ2-7; D possibly corresponds to TRBD2 (6 bases). The CDR3 extends over 14 amino acids. Germline-derived CDR1 and CDR2 are KGHSH and LQKENI. Between the trimmed V and J ends, which lost 6 bases and 4 bases, there was a span of 16 bases. The entire variable domain, with the rest obtained from reference TRBV18 and TRBJ2-7, is as follows: NAGVMQNPRHLVRRRGQEARLRCSPMKGHSHVYWYRQLPEEGLKFMVYLQKENIIDESGMPKERFSAEFPKEGPSILRIQQVVRGDSAAYFCASSGGMQEYEQYFGPGTRLTVT.

The chain employs TRBV6-1 and TRBJ2-2, with 7 bases identical to TRBD1. Trimming at V came to 1 base and at J to 5 bases, leaving 7 bases not matched to a gene. The CDR3 extends over 16 amino acids. Germline V gene lookup returns CDR1 MNHNS and CDR2 SASEGT. The CDR3 reads CASSEDRGFWTGELFF. CDR3 nucleotide sequence: TGTGCCAGCAGTGAAGACAGGGGATTTTGGACCGGGGAGCTGTTTTTT.

This clone was seen only once. As DNA, the CDR3 is TGCGCCAGCAGCCACAAGAGACTAGCGGCCATCACAGATACGCAGTATTTT. Its protein is CASSHKRLAAITDTQYF. The chain combines TRBV5-1 with TRBJ2-3; 9 bases map to TRBD2. The CDR3 contains 17 residues. Germline-derived CDR1 and CDR2 are SGHRS and YFSETQ. V gave up 4 bases and J gave up 2 bases; unmatched junction bases: 11.

The rearrangement joins TRBV7-3 to TRBJ2-7, with TRBD2 identical over 7 bases. Germline CDR1 reads SGHTA; CDR2 reads FQGTGA. This CDR3 comprises 16 residues. Germline trimming cut 2 bases from V and 6 bases from J; bases unmatched to any gene: 13. The CDR3 here is CASSLGQAGTKSEQYF. DNA of the CDR3: TGTGCCAGCAGCTTAGGTCAGGCGGGGACTAAAAGCGAGCAGTACTTC.

The rearrangement joins TRBV9 to TRBJ1-1, with a weak D call TRBD1 (6 bases). The CDR3 totals 16 residues. Trimming shortened V by 0 bases and J by 2 bases, and 14 bases separated the two germline ends. Germline CDR1 is SGDLS and CDR2 is YYNGEE. This CDR3 reads CASSVGGAGANTEAFF. For the CDR3, the DNA is TGTGCCAGCAGCGTAGGGGGGGCGGGAGCAAACACTGAAGCTTTCTTT.

This chain uses TRBV4-1 with TRBJ1-5; D not resolved. From germline, CDR1 is MGHRA and CDR2 YSYEKL. This CDR3 contains 18 residues. V was pared by 0 bases and J by 3 bases, with 18 bases between. CDR3 region: CASSQDLGAGLLNQPQHF. CDR3 in DNA: TGCGCCAGCAGCCAAGATTTGGGTGCAGGCCTCCTCAATCAGCCCCAGCATTTT.

The chain couples TRBV5-1 to TRBJ2-7, with TRBD2 matching 12 bases. Germline CDR1 and CDR2: SGHRS and YFSETQ. This CDR3 has 19 residues. Germline trimming cut 3 bases from V and 2 bases from J; bases unmatched to any gene: 15. The CDR3 sequence is CASSWWWLAGGPGPYEQYF. In DNA form, the CDR3 reads TGCGCCAGCAGCTGGTGGTGGCTAGCGGGAGGGCCGGGCCCCTACGAGCAGTACTTC.

V usage is TRBV11-2 and J usage is TRBJ2-1, with D tentatively TRBD2 (6 bases). The germline CDR1 and CDR2 sequences are SGHAT and FQNNGV. This CDR3 has 17 residues. Trimming left V 5 bases short and J 0 bases short, with 17 bases between. The CDR3 sequence: CASSPLRGTSSYNEQFF. Written as DNA, the CDR3 is TGTGCCAGCAGCCCTCTACGCGGGACGAGCTCCTACAATGAGCAGTTCTTC.

This chain connects TRBV28 to TRBJ1-1; 9 bases are shared with TRBD1. V trimming: 3 bases; J trimming: 12 bases; junction bases outside the gene matches: 5. CDR3 length equals 12 residues. Per germline, CDR1 MDHEN and CDR2 SYDVKM. CDR3 DNA: TGTGCCAGCAGTTTCGGACAGGGGCGGACTTTCTTT. It encodes CASSFGQGRTFF.

V is TRBV2 and J is TRBJ1-1; TRBD1 matches at 7 bases. The CDR3 contains 16 residues. CDR1 SNHLY and CDR2 FYNNEI come from the germline V gene. The V and J ends lost 2 bases and 2 bases, in that order; junction bases with no gene match: 8. Here the CDR3 DNA reads TGTGCCAGCAGTGAACAGCCGGGACAGTCTAACACTGAAGCTTTCTTT. Translated, it gives CASSEQPGQSNTEAFF.

This sequence joins TRBV19 and TRBJ1-5, with D possibly TRBD1 on 5 matching bases. V was trimmed by 1 base and J by 5 bases, leaving 9 bases between them. The CDR3 runs 14 residues. The germline V gene has CDR1 LNHDA and CDR2 SQIVND (reference sequence). CDR3 in DNA: TGTGCCAGTAGTATAGGGGCAGGGTATCAGCCCCAGCATTTT. It translates to CASSIGAGYQPQHF.

The chain couples TRBV5-4 to TRBJ2-1; 12 nucleotides agree with TRBD2. Germline V gene sequence: CDR1 SGHNT, CDR2 YYREEE (reference sequence). CDR3 length equals 16 residues. V gave up 5 bases and J gave up 4 bases; unmatched junction bases: 7. Here the CDR3 reads CASRPGTSGPYNEQFF. The DNA for the CDR3 is TGTGCCAGCAGGCCTGGGACTAGCGGGCCATACAATGAGCAGTTCTTC.

For the CDR3, the DNA is TGCGCCAGCAGCCAAGATAGGGTGAGACAGCCCTTTCCTGGAAACACCATATATTTT. Protein: CASSQDRVRQPFPGNTIYF. The rearrangement uses TRBV4-1 and TRBJ1-3, with a tentative D call TRBD1 (5 bases). Germline V gene sequence: CDR1 MGHRA, CDR2 YSYEKL. V was pared by 0 bases and J by 2 bases, with 20 bases between. The CDR3 covers 19 residues.